This T cell receptor (beta chain) appears in the sequencing data of a study of vaccination and CD4 T cells after COVID-19. Across the whole study: Stimulation used overlapping spike peptides from SARS-CoV-2, HCoV-NL63, HCoV-OC43 and HCoV-229E. Whole-study findings and limits: From a median of roughly 21 to 40, SARS-CoV-2-reactive clonotypes increased, though not significantly.

About this clonotype: Its target is unknown.

Treatment denoted: roughly 10-day PBMC culture with coronavirus spike peptide pools or control peptides (ViraFEST assay). Trimming cost V 3 bases and J 12 bases, with 24 bases left between them. Per the germline V gene, CDR1 is DFQATT and CDR2 is SNEGSKA (reference sequence). CDR3 length: 14 residues. Cultured CD4+ T cell DNA underwent sequencing with the Oncomine TCR Beta short-read assay. MiXCR, run by TCRdb on the PCR reads, gives a single entry per CDR3 protein. The table lists about 20,000 distinct CDR3 sequences, approximately 61% of them singletons, with about 3.7% in the top ten. This chain links TRBV20-1 with TRBJ2-7; no definite D call. Sequencing was performed on CD4+ T cells from blood, cultured in vitro. This TCR was sampled from a human donor who had recovered from COVID-19. CDR3 DNA sequence: TGCAGTGCTAGCCCAGGCCTCGGACCAGAGACCCGGTACTTC. As protein: CSASPGLGPETRYF.